This is a list of T cell receptor beta chains from one sample in a study of beta chain features in type 1 diabetes. Clones were sequenced by immunoSEQ multiplex PCR, and TCRdb holds only the in-frame ones, with some missing. This sample has hundreds of thousands of clones, with about 30% found just once. The sequenced material came from naive CD4+ T cells from blood. The source of these receptors is a man aged 18 to 29 in good health. CDR3s include the opening cysteine and the closing phenylalanine or tryptophan. D genes are given only for firm matches. Where a row states a size, it is once, few, many or the class of an expanded clone; other rows omit it.

14	-	-	TRBJ1-2	TRBV9	TGTGCCAGCAGCGTAGGACAGGTTAACTATGGCTACACCTTC	CASSVGQVNYGYTF
17	TRBD2	few	TRBJ2-7	TRBV29-1	TGCAGCGTTGAAAGTGCGGGAGGCCCGTTGAGGTACTCCGAGCAGTACTTC	CSVESAGGPLRYSEQYF
18	TRBD2	-	TRBJ2-7	TRBV13	TGTGCCAGCAGCTTTACGAATAGGCTAGCGGGACGCACCTACGAGCAGTACTTC	CASSFTNRLAGRTYEQYF
11	TRBD1	-	TRBJ2-7	TRBV2	TGTGCCAGTGACAGGGATGGTGAGCAGTACTTC	CASDRDGEQYF
15	TRBD2	-	TRBJ2-5	TRBV2	TGTGCCAGCAGTGACGGACTAGCGGGATCCGAGACCCAGTACTTC	CASSDGLAGSETQYF
15	-	few	TRBJ1-1	TRBV30	TGTGCCTGGAGTTTACGTGGGCAGGTCAACACTGAAGCTTTCTTT	CAWSLRGQVNTEAFF
13	-	few	TRBJ1-2	TRBV30	TGTGCCTGGAGAGGAGTGCAGGTTCAGGGCTACACCTTC	CAWRGVQVQGYTF
15	TRBD1	-	TRBJ2-3	TRBV4-2	TGTGCCAGCAGCATCCGGGACAGGGGCACAGATACGCAGTATTTT	CASSIRDRGTDTQYF
17	-	-	TRBJ2-1	TRBV4-1	TGCGCCAGCAGCCAAGGGCGGGCGTTCGGGACCGGGAATGAGCAGTTCTTC	CASSQGRAFGTGNEQFF
15	TRBD1	-	TRBJ1-5	TRBV16	TGTGCCAGCAGCCAATTGGACAGGGGAAGTCAGCCCCAGCATTTT	CASSQLDRGSQPQHF
16	TRBD1	-	TRBJ2-7	TRBV4-3	TGCGCCAGCAGCCAAGATCTTTGGGACAGGGTCCACGAGCAGTACTTC	CASSQDLWDRVHEQYF
16	-	few	TRBJ2-3	TRBV27	TGTGCCAGCAGTTTGTACAGGGCTACTAGCACAGATACGCAGTATTTT	CASSLYRATSTDTQYF
14	-	-	TRBJ1-5	TRBV30	TGTGCCTGGAGCGCCGACGCGTCCAATCAGCCCCAGCATTTT	CAWSADASNQPQHF
11	-	few	TRBJ2-1	TRBV2	TGTGCCAGCCGTCAGTACAATGAGCAGTTCTTC	CASRQYNEQFF
14	-	-	TRBJ2-5	TRBV18	TGTGCCAGCTCACCAGGACGGAGGGAAGAGACCCAGTACTTC	CASSPGRREETQYF
12	-	few	TRBJ1-3	TRBV19	TGTGCCAGTAGTATGCTGCGAAACACCATATATTTT	CASSMLRNTIYF
14	-	few	TRBJ2-3	TRBV7-2	TGTGCCAGCAGCTTGGTCGGGAGCGCAGATACGCAGTATTTT	CASSLVGSADTQYF
12	-	-	TRBJ2-3	TRBV7-2	TGTGCCAGCACCTCTCACACAGATACGCAGTATTTT	CASTSHTDTQYF
14	-	-	TRBJ2-1	TRBV19	TGTGCCAGTACCCGGACATCCTGGTACAATGAGCAGTTCTTC	CASTRTSWYNEQFF
11	-	-	TRBJ2-1	TRBV20-1	TGCAGTTTGAGACAGTACAATGAGCAGTTCTTC	CSLRQYNEQFF
16	-	-	TRBJ2-3	TRBV4-1	TGCGCCAGCAGCCAAGGGCTTGCGTCTAGCACAGATACGCAGTATTTT	CASSQGLASSTDTQYF
18	-	few	TRBJ2-7	TRBV4-3	TGCGCCAGCAGCCAAGCCAAGCCCGAGACAGGACCCTTGTCCGAGCAGTACTTC	CASSQAKPETGPLSEQYF
14	-	few	TRBJ2-3	TRBV4-3	TGCGCCAGCAGCCAAGCAACGTGGGGCAGGGGACTGCATTTT	CASSQATWGRGLHF
16	TRBD1	-	TRBJ2-3	TRBV7-2	TGTGCCAGCAGCTCCCAGAGGGGGCTAAGCACAGATACGCAGTATTTT	CASSSQRGLSTDTQYF
12	-	once	TRBJ2-1	TRBV7-2	TGTGCCAGCAGCCCCCAGTACAATGAGCAGTTCTTC	CASSPQYNEQFF
13	-	-	TRBJ2-7	TRBV5-6	TGTGCCAGCAGCTTTTGGGGGTACTACGAGCAGTACTTC	CASSFWGYYEQYF
14	TRBD1	-	TRBJ2-7	TRBV5-1	TGCGCCAGCAGCTTAACAGGGGAGAGGTACGAGCAGTACTTC	CASSLTGERYEQYF
14	TRBD1	-	TRBJ2-5	TRBV2	TGTGCCAGCAGTGAAAGGGGGCCGGGGGAGACCCAGTACTTC	CASSERGPGETQYF
16	TRBD2	-	TRBJ2-5	TRBV6-5	TGTGCCAGCAGTTACGCCCTCAGCGGGAGCAGACAGACCCAGTACTTC	CASSYALSGSRQTQYF
12	-	few	TRBJ2-1	TRBV10-3	TGTGCCATCGCGGCTGTACCCAATGAGCAGTTCTTC	CAIAAVPNEQFF
14	-	-	TRBJ2-5	TRBV7-9	TGTGCCAGCAGCGGAGGGCCAGCCCAGGAGACCCAGTACTTC	CASSGGPAQETQYF
16	-	-	TRBJ2-1	TRBV7-3	TGTGCCAGCAGTTGGCAGGGCATAAGCTCCTACAATGAGCAGTTCTTC	CASSWQGISSYNEQFF
13	-	-	TRBJ1-2	TRBV29-1	TGCAGCGTAGCCACAGGAGTCTCTCGGGGCTACACCTTC	CSVATGVSRGYTF
13	-	few	TRBJ1-1	TRBV30	TGTGCCTGGAGTCTAATGGTGTCCACTGAAGCTTTCTTT	CAWSLMVSTEAFF
13	TRBD1	-	TRBJ2-7	TRBV30	TGTGCCTGGGGTCGGGACAGGGGCTACGAGCAGTACTTC	CAWGRDRGYEQYF
17	-	few	TRBJ2-6	TRBV30	TGTGCCTGGAGTGGCGGCAGGTTACCCTCTGGGGCCAACGTCCTGACTTTC	CAWSGGRLPSGANVLTF
13	-	few	TRBJ2-4	TRBV30	TGTGCCTGGGCCCCTTCGTTCAGGAGCATTCAGTACTTC	CAWAPSFRSIQYF
15	TRBD1	-	TRBJ2-1	TRBV5-4	TGTGCCAGCAGCTTGCGACAGGGACCCTACAATGAGCAGTTCTTC	CASSLRQGPYNEQFF
14	-	once	TRBJ2-1	TRBV7-2	TGTGCCAGCAGCTTAGTAGGACTTAGCGATGAGCAGTTCTTC	CASSLVGLSDEQFF
15	-	-	TRBJ2-7	TRBV18	TGTGCCAGCTCACCACACCCGGGAACCGGCTACGAGCAGTACTTC	CASSPHPGTGYEQYF
14	-	-	TRBJ1-2	TRBV30	TGTGCCTGGAGTAAGACAGGAATCAACTATGGCTACACCTTC	CAWSKTGINYGYTF
14	-	-	TRBJ1-1	TRBV25-1	TGTGCCAGCAGACCGGACAGCACGAACACTGAAGCTTTCTTT	CASRPDSTNTEAFF
12	-	few	TRBJ1-4	TRBV29-1	TGCAGCGTTGAAGGGACTCGAAAGAGACTGTTTTTT	CSVEGTRKRLFF
14	-	-	TRBJ1-5	TRBV28	TGTGCCAGCAGTTTAGGAGGGGGTAATCAGCCCCAGCATTTT	CASSLGGGNQPQHF
13	-	few	TRBJ1-4	TRBV7-9	TGTGCCAGCAGCTCGGGGACGGATGAAAAACTGTTTTTT	CASSSGTDEKLFF
13	-	few	TRBJ1-2	TRBV28	TGTGCCAGCAGTTTATTGGTGGACTATGGCTACACCTTC	CASSLLVDYGYTF
10	-	-	TRBJ2-7	TRBV29-1	TGCAGCGCCCTCAACTACGAGCAGTACTTC	CSALNYEQYF
13	-	-	TRBJ1-2	TRBV7-9	TGTGCCAGCAGCTTGACAGCGTGGTCGAGCTACACCTTC	CASSLTAWSSYTF
16	-	few	TRBJ2-1	TRBV28	TGTGCCAGCATTCCCCCTTTTTTTGCGGGACGCAATGAGCAGTTCTTC	CASIPPFFAGRNEQFF
15	-	once	TRBJ1-4	TRBV30	TGTGCCTGGAGTGTACAGTGGGGAACTAATGAAAAACTGTTTTTT	CAWSVQWGTNEKLFF
16	TRBD2	-	TRBJ2-1	TRBV28	TGTGCCAGCAGTTCAGTACATAGCGGGAGCTACAATGAGCAGTTCTTC	CASSSVHSGSYNEQFF
14	-	-	TRBJ2-7	TRBV4-3	TGCGCCAGCAGCCCCGGTTTCAGCTCCTACGAGCAGTACTTC	CASSPGFSSYEQYF
14	TRBD1	few	TRBJ2-7	TRBV25-1	TGTGCCAGCAGTCCGACAGGGGGGACCTACGAGCAGTACTTC	CASSPTGGTYEQYF
14	-	-	TRBJ1-4	TRBV30	TGTGCCTGGAGGGCGGGCGCTGGGGTTGAAAAACTGTTTTTT	CAWRAGAGVEKLFF
14	TRBD1	-	TRBJ1-1	TRBV29-1	TGCAGCGTCCTAGACACAGGGGCAAACACTGAAGCTTTCTTT	CSVLDTGANTEAFF